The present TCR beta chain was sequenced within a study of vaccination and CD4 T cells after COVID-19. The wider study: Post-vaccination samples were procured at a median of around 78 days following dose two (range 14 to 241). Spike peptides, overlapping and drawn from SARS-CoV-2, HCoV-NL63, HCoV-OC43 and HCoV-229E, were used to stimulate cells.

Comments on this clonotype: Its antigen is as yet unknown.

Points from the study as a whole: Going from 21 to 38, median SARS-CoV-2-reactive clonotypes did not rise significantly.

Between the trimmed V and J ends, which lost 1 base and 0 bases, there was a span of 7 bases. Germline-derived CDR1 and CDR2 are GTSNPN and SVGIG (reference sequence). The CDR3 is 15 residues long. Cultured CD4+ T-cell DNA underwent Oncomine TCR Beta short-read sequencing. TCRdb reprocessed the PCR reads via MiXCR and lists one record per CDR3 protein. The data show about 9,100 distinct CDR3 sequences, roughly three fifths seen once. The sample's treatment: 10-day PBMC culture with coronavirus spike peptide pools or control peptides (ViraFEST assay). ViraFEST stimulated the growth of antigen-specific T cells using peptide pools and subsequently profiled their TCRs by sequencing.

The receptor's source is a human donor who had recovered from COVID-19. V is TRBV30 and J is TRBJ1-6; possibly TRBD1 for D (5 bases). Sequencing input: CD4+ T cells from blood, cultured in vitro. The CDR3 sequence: CAWSGQSSYNSPLHF. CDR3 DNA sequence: TGTGCCTGGAGTGGACAGAGCTCCTATAATTCACCCCTCCACTTT.